This is a list of T cell receptor beta chains from one sample in a study of T cell responses to AZD1222 COVID-19 vaccine. Assay used: immunoSEQ multiplex PCR; TCRdb lists only in-frame clones, some missing. The data contain 95,000 to 100,000 clones, roughly 84% of them seen just once; the ten biggest clones take up more than 15%. The sequencing used peripheral blood, collected on day 0 of AZD1222 vaccination. These receptor sequences come from an adult in good health. Both conserved end residues are part of each CDR3. Each record gives: V gene, clone size, J gene, D gene, CDR3 length, CDR3 protein, CDR3 DNA. D genes are given only for firm matches. Size is omitted from some rows. Given values are once, few, many or a class for expanded clones.

V gene: TRBV30
clone size: medium-sized
J gene: TRBJ1-5
D gene: NA
CDR3 length: 13
CDR3 protein: CAWSGHYNQPQHF
CDR3 DNA: TGTGCCTGGAGTGGACATTACAATCAGCCCCAGCATTTT

V gene: TRBV16
clone size: NA
J gene: TRBJ2-2
D gene: NA
CDR3 length: 17
CDR3 protein: CASSRAGQEGYTGELFF
CDR3 DNA: TGTGCCAGCAGCCGGGCCGGACAGGAGGGGTACACCGGGGAGCTGTTTTTT

V gene: TRBV11-2
clone size: NA
J gene: TRBJ1-3
D gene: TRBD1
CDR3 length: 18
CDR3 protein: CASSSPLGQGISGNTIYF
CDR3 DNA: TGTGCCAGCAGCTCCCCATTGGGACAGGGGATCTCTGGAAACACCATATATTTT

V gene: TRBV14
clone size: NA
J gene: TRBJ2-1
D gene: NA
CDR3 length: 13
CDR3 protein: CASSQAILSEQFF
CDR3 DNA: TGTGCCAGCAGCCAAGCCATTCTAAGTGAGCAGTTCTTC

V gene: TRBV5-1
clone size: once
J gene: TRBJ2-5
D gene: TRBD1
CDR3 length: 16
CDR3 protein: CASSSSLGQGGETQYF
CDR3 DNA: TGCGCCAGCAGCTCCAGCCTGGGACAGGGGGGGGAGACCCAGTACTTC

V gene: TRBV19
clone size: NA
J gene: TRBJ2-7
D gene: NA
CDR3 length: 14
CDR3 protein: CASSIGSGPYEQYF
CDR3 DNA: TGTGCCAGTAGTATAGGGAGCGGGCCCTACGAGCAGTACTTC

V gene: TRBV4-1
clone size: NA
J gene: TRBJ1-1
D gene: TRBD1
CDR3 length: 15
CDR3 protein: CASSRIQGENTEAFF
CDR3 DNA: TGCGCCAGCAGCCGGATACAGGGGGAGAACACTGAAGCTTTCTTT

V gene: TRBV2
clone size: NA
J gene: TRBJ1-6
D gene: NA
CDR3 length: 13
CDR3 protein: CASRDNYNSPLHF
CDR3 DNA: TGTGCCAGCAGGGACAACTATAATTCACCCCTCCACTTT

V gene: TRBV7-9
clone size: NA
J gene: TRBJ2-3
D gene: TRBD1
CDR3 length: 16
CDR3 protein: CASSSTASGGGDTQYF
CDR3 DNA: TGTGCCAGCAGCTCGACAGCTTCAGGGGGCGGAGATACGCAGTATTTT

V gene: TRBV2
clone size: NA
J gene: TRBJ1-2
D gene: TRBD1
CDR3 length: 13
CDR3 protein: CAKKTGTGSNLTF
CDR3 DNA: TGTGCCAAAAAAACCGGGACAGGGAGTAACCTCACCTTC

V gene: TRBV2
clone size: NA
J gene: TRBJ1-1
D gene: NA
CDR3 length: 13
CDR3 protein: CASRGRYSTEAFF
CDR3 DNA: TGTGCCAGCAGGGGACGGTACAGCACTGAAGCTTTCTTT

V gene: TRBV2
clone size: few
J gene: TRBJ2-1
D gene: NA
CDR3 length: 15
CDR3 protein: CASSPSGLDYNEQFF
CDR3 DNA: TGTGCCAGCAGTCCCAGCGGACTCGACTACAATGAGCAGTTCTTC